The 21 T cell receptor beta chains listed next were all sequenced from one sample in a study of T cells in localized non-small cell lung cancer. The table came from immunoSEQ multiplex PCR; TCRdb's copy has only in-frame clones and leaves some out. The sample lists roughly 34,000 clones, roughly 87% occurring once. The material sequenced was peripheral blood mononuclear cells, taken before any cancer treatment. The receptors originated from a man aged 35 to 69 with stage III lung adenocarcinoma.

V gene TRBV6-5 combines with J gene TRBJ1-1; D unresolved. CDR3 length: 12 amino acids. The germline V gene encodes CDR1 MNHEY and CDR2 SVGAGI. Between the trimmed V and J ends, which lost 2 bases and 4 bases, there was a span of 5 bases. CDR3 nucleotides: TGTGCCAGCAGTTACGGAGGCACTGAAGCTTTCTTT. Its translation: CASSYGGTEAFF.

The chain couples TRBV28 to TRBJ1-2; 9 bases align to TRBD1. The length of the CDR3 is 12 residues. V dropped 5 bases and J dropped 5; count of bases not matched to a gene: 0. The germline V gene encodes CDR1 MDHEN and CDR2 SYDVKM. CDR3 amino acids: CASSGTGYGYTF. The CDR3 DNA sequence: TGTGCCAGCAGTGGGACAGGGTATGGCTACACCTTC.

This sequence joins TRBV18 and TRBJ2-7; D uncertain. The CDR3 covers 12 residues. Trimming removed 3 bases from V and 0 bases from J, with 3 bases in between. Germline V CDR1 and CDR2: KGHSH, LQKENI. CDR3 region: CASSPNSYEQYF. CDR3 in DNA: TGTGCCAGCTCACCGAACTCCTACGAGCAGTACTTC.

For this clone: Different DNA sequences within this sample yield the same CDR3. V gene TRBV4-2 combines with J gene TRBJ1-5, with D hard to call. Trimming stripped 1 base from V and 0 bases from J, with 7 bases between. Germline V gene lookup returns CDR1 LGHNA and CDR2 YNFKEQ. This CDR3 spans 15 amino acids. The CDR3 sequence: CASSQAENSNQPQHF. The CDR3 nucleotides are TGTGCCAGCAGCCAAGCCGAAAATAGCAATCAGCCCCAGCATTTT.

The J gene is TRBJ1-2, the V gene TRBV5-5, with D unresolved. This CDR3 has 11 amino acids. The germline CDR1 and CDR2 sequences are SGHKS and YYEKEE (reference sequence). With 2 bases removed from V and 4 bases from J, the gap between germline ends came to 3 bases. The CDR3 spells CASSFPYGYTF. In DNA, the CDR3 is TGTGCCAGCAGCTTTCCCTATGGCTACACCTTC.

The V call is TRBV11-3, the J call TRBJ2-5; the match to TRBD1 covers 7 bases. V trimming: 3 bases; J trimming: 6 bases; junction bases outside the gene matches: 4. CDR3 length: 13 amino acids. Germline CDR1 SGHNT, CDR2 YENEEA. CDR3 nucleotide sequence: TGTGCCAGCAGCTTTCAGGGGGAGAAGACCCAGTACTTC. It yields the protein CASSFQGEKTQYF.

This clone appeared a single time. This chain uses TRBV12-5 with TRBJ1-6, with no clear D. Germline V gene lookup returns CDR1 LGHNT and CDR2 FRNRAP. CDR3 size: 15 residues. V gave up 1 base and J gave up 3 bases, with 7 bases separating them. The CDR3 loop reads CASGLETFYNSPLHF. In DNA, the CDR3 is TGTGCTAGTGGTTTGGAGACGTTCTATAATTCACCCCTCCACTTT.

The chain links TRBV28 to TRBJ1-2, with D possibly being TRBD1 (6 bases). The V gene lost 6 bases and the J gene lost 1 base, with 9 bases spanning the gap. Germline V gene data show CDR1 as MDHEN and CDR2 as SYDVKM. The CDR3 runs to 13 residues. DNA of the CDR3: TGTGCCAGCAGGGACAGTTTTAACTATGGCTACACCTTC. Protein: CASRDSFNYGYTF.

V gene TRBV7-2 combines with J gene TRBJ2-3; 7 bases match TRBD1. This CDR3 region has 15 residues. Trimming at V came to 1 base and at J to 4 bases, leaving 5 bases not matched to a gene. The germline gives CDR1 SGHTA, CDR2 FQGNSA. The CDR3, as DNA: TGTGCCAGCAGCTTAGTGGCCAGGGGGTCAGATACGCAGTATTTT. It codes for CASSLVARGSDTQYF.

The chain recombines TRBV19 with TRBJ2-1; 12 nucleotides match TRBD2. After removal of 10 bases from V and 4 bases from J, the junction contained 8 bases not matched to a gene. Germline CDR1 and CDR2: LNHDA and SQIVND (reference sequence). The CDR3 is 15 residues long. The CDR3 nucleotides are TGTGCCACCAAGACTAGCGGGGGAAATTACAATGAGCAGTTCTTC. Translating it yields CATKTSGGNYNEQFF. The whole variable domain, filled in from reference TRBV19 and TRBJ2-1, reads DGGITQSPKYLFRKEGQNVTLSCEQNLNHDAMYWYRQDPGQGLRLIYYSQIVNDFQKGDIAEGYSVSREKKESFPLTVTSAQKNPTAFYLCATKTSGGNYNEQFFGPGTRLTVL.

As for this clone: Other nucleotide sequences in the sample specify the same CDR3. The chain has TRBV11-2 and TRBJ2-6; no clear D. The CDR3 runs to 17 residues. V was pared by 6 bases and J by 2 bases, with 17 bases between. CDR1 and CDR2 from the germline V gene are SGHAT and FQNNGV. CDR3 DNA: TGTGCCAGCAGGTCTGGGCCAGGAAAACCTGGGGCCAACGTCCTGACTTTC. Translated, it gives CASRSGPGKPGANVLTF.

This clone showed up just once. The chain has TRBV14 and TRBJ2-1; 9 positions agree with TRBD2. Losses at the gene ends were 3 bases for V and 5 bases for J; bases not matched to a gene: 14. The CDR3 runs 18 residues. The germline V gene encodes CDR1 SGHDN and CDR2 FVKESK. The CDR3 DNA is TGTGCCAGCAGCCACCCACGGGGGCTAGCGGGGTTGGACAATGAGCAGTTCTTC. It translates to CASSHPRGLAGLDNEQFF.

This chain links TRBV10-3 with TRBJ2-7; D is possibly TRBD1 or TRBD2 (5 bases each). Trimming stripped 2 bases from V and 6 bases from J, with 17 bases between. Looked up from germline, CDR1 is ENHRY and CDR2 is SYGVKD. This CDR3 spans 15 amino acids. CDR3 nucleotides: TGTGCCATCAGTGAGAGGGACCCCCTGAGTTCCGAGCAGTACTTC. As protein: CAISERDPLSSEQYF.

The CDR3 bases are TGTGCCTGGAGTGTACAGGGAAACATTCAGTACTTC. Protein sequence: CAWSVQGNIQYF. The chain is built from TRBV30 and TRBJ2-4, with D perhaps TRBD1 (6 bases). Germline assignment: CDR1 GTSNPN and CDR2 SVGIG (reference sequence). CDR3 length: 12 amino acids. Deletions cut 0 bases from V and 6 bases from J, with 6 bases between.

The chain combines TRBV7-3 with TRBJ2-3, with D possibly matching TRBD2 (6 bases). CDR3 length: 16 residues. Germline V CDR1 and CDR2: SGHTA, FQGTGA. Trimming removed 2 bases at V and 0 bases at J, with 12 bases between. The CDR3 here is CASSLAGPSSTDTQYF. CDR3 sequence (DNA): TGTGCCAGCAGCTTAGCGGGACCCTCCAGCACAGATACGCAGTATTTT. The whole variable domain, filled in from reference TRBV7-3 and TRBJ2-3, reads GAGVSQTPSNKVTEKGKYVELRCDPISGHTALYWYRQSLGQGPEFLIYFQGTGAADDSGLPNDRFFAVRPEGSVSTLKIQRTERGDSAVYLCASSLAGPSSTDTQYFGPGTRLTVL.

The chain combines TRBV2 with TRBJ1-5; D is perhaps TRBD1 (6 bases). CDR3 length: 15 residues. Germline CDR1 SNHLY, CDR2 FYNNEI. V was trimmed by 2 bases and J by 2 bases, leaving 10 bases between them. The CDR3 reads CASSELSGGNQPQHF. The CDR3 DNA reads TGTGCCAGCAGTGAATTGTCAGGGGGCAATCAGCCCCAGCATTTT.

This chain uses TRBV19 with TRBJ1-3; 9 bases are a match to TRBD1. The CDR3 contains 15 residues. V was pared by 7 bases and J by 3 bases, with 7 bases of the junction left unmatched. From germline, CDR1 is LNHDA and CDR2 SQIVND (reference sequence). This CDR3 reads CASNLRQGVGNTIYF. DNA of the CDR3: TGTGCCAGTAACCTCCGACAGGGGGTTGGAAACACCATATATTTT.

The chain carries TRBV19 and TRBJ2-3; D may correspond to TRBD1 or TRBD2 (5 bases each). The germline V gene has CDR1 LNHDA and CDR2 SQIVND (reference sequence). Deletions cut 4 bases from V and 4 bases from J, with 12 bases between. CDR3 size: 14 residues. DNA of the CDR3: TGTGCCAGTAGTAAATCGGGGCGTGCAGATACGCAGTATTTT. Amino acid sequence: CASSKSGRADTQYF.

V usage is TRBV6-5 and J usage is TRBJ1-1; the D is unclear. V was trimmed by 0 bases and J by 4 bases, leaving 9 bases between them. CDR1 is MNHEY and CDR2 is SVGAGI in the germline V gene. This CDR3 comprises 14 residues. The DNA for the CDR3 is TGTGCCAGCAGTTACTCCCGATGGGGCACTGAAGCTTTCTTT. Its protein product is CASSYSRWGTEAFF.

The rearrangement joins TRBV6-6 to TRBJ1-1; D gene ambiguous. The V gene's germline CDR1 is MNHNY and CDR2 SVGAGI (reference sequence). Between the trimmed V and J ends, which lost 8 bases and 6 bases, there was a span of 7 bases. The CDR3 covers 10 residues. As DNA, the CDR3 is TGTGCCAGCGGTTGGGCTGAAGCTTTCTTT. The encoded protein is CASGWAEAFF.

J is TRBJ1-1 and V is TRBV13, with a possible D match to TRBD1 (6 bases). The V and J ends lost 8 bases and 4 bases respectively, with 14 bases between them. This CDR3 spans 13 amino acids. Germline V gives CDR1 PRHDT, CDR2 FYEKMQ (reference sequence). CDR3 DNA sequence: TGTGCCAGCGGCCTCGGGACACGCACTGAAGCTTTCTTT. It codes for CASGLGTRTEAFF. Together with reference TRBV13 and TRBJ1-1, the CDR3 gives the full variable domain: AAGVIQSPRHLIKEKRETATLKCYPIPRHDTVYWYQQGPGQDPQFLISFYEKMQSDKGSIPDRFSAQQFSDYHSELNMSSLELGDSALYFCASGLGTRTEAFFGQGTRLTVV.